Listed here are 18 T cell receptor beta chains from one sample, sequenced in a study of a mutant IDH1 vaccine in newly diagnosed glioma. The data were produced by immunoSEQ multiplex PCR, yet TCRdb's version contains in-frame clones alone and is incomplete. This sample carries about 61,000 clones, over 70% of them seen once, and the ten largest clones take 5.9%. Time point here: week 11, during vaccination. Topical imiquimod accompanied each vaccine dose, which consisted of 300 ug of mutant IDH1 20-mer peptide. The antigens for these receptors are not known. The starting material was PBMCs, obtained from a glioma patient whose treatment included an IDH1 peptide vaccine. The receptor source for this set is a man over 45 with glioma.

The genes are TRBV6-4 and TRBJ1-5, with TRBD1 matching over 8 bases. The CDR3 is 15 amino acids. The trim removed 10 bases at V and 3 bases at J, leaving 11 bases unmatched. Germline CDR1 is MRHNA and CDR2 is SNTAGT. The CDR3, as DNA: TGTGCCACCTTTAAAGGACAGGGTCTCAATCAGCCCCAGCATTTT. Its protein is CATFKGQGLNQPQHF.

V is TRBV19 and J is TRBJ2-1; D may be TRBD2 (6 bases). Germline lookup yields CDR1 LNHDA and CDR2 SQIVND (reference sequence). Trimming pared 6 bases from V and 2 bases from J, leaving 14 bases between. The CDR3 has 15 amino acids. The CDR3 DNA is TGTGCCAGTAGAGGAGGGGACGGGGCCTACAATGAGCAGTTCTTC. Encoded protein: CASRGGDGAYNEQFF.

The chain combines TRBV11-2 with TRBJ2-6; D remains unclear. CDR3 length equals 14 residues. V dropped 6 bases and J dropped 4 bases, with 10 bases sitting between them. CDR1 is SGHAT and CDR2 is FQNNGV in the germline V gene. For the CDR3, the DNA is TGTGCCAGCAGGCCCATCTCCGGGGCCAACGTCCTGACTTTC. Its translation: CASRPISGANVLTF.

The chain couples TRBV18 to TRBJ2-2, with unresolved D. This CDR3 contains 15 residues. V lost 4 bases and J 5 bases, leaving 14 bases between the germline ends. From germline, CDR1 is KGHSH and CDR2 LQKENI. The CDR3 spells CASSLGEETTGELFF. The CDR3 DNA is TGTGCCAGCTCACTCGGCGAAGAAACGACCGGGGAGCTGTTTTTT.

V usage is TRBV19 and J usage is TRBJ1-5; D remains unclear. Germline-derived CDR1 and CDR2 are LNHDA and SQIVND (reference sequence). Trimming stripped 3 bases from V and 7 bases from J, with 10 bases between. The CDR3 is 13 residues long. The CDR3: CASSMGGSQPQHF. CDR3 DNA sequence: TGTGCCAGTAGTATGGGAGGGTCCCAGCCCCAGCATTTT.

J is TRBJ2-7 and V is TRBV29-1, with 9 bases identical to TRBD1. Trimming removed 0 bases from V and 5 bases from J; junction bases left unmatched: 8. CDR3 size: 15 residues. The germline V gene encodes CDR1 SQVTM and CDR2 ANQGSEA. The CDR3 coding sequence is TGCAGCGTTGAAGATGCGGGGACAGGGATTCACGAGCAGTACTTC. It translates to CSVEDAGTGIHEQYF.

Here the CDR3 DNA reads TGTGCCAGCAGCTTAGGAACAGGGGAGCAGTACTTC. Translating gives CASSLGTGEQYF. The V gene is TRBV7-6, the J gene TRBJ2-7; possible D gene TRBD1, 6 bases. The CDR3 spans 12 residues. The V gene's germline CDR1 is SGHVS and CDR2 FNYEAQ. V was cut by 1 base and J by 7 bases, with 8 bases left in between.

CDR3 DNA: TGCGCCAGCAGGGCCACGGCGGGGGGGCTGGATACGCAGTATTTT. Its translation: CASRATAGGLDTQYF. The chain combines TRBV5-1 with TRBJ2-3, with 9 positions matching TRBD2. Germline assignment: CDR1 SGHRS and CDR2 YFSETQ. The J segment lost 6 bases and the V segment lost 5 bases, leaving 10 bases of the junction unmatched. The CDR3 totals 15 residues.

The V call is TRBV7-9, the J call TRBJ2-2; D ambiguous. The CDR3 spans 13 residues. Trimming took 5 bases from V and 8 from J, leaving 12 bases between them. CDR1 is SEHNR, CDR2 FQNEAQ, per germline (reference sequence). The CDR3 loop is CASSLVTGGELFF. The CDR3 coding sequence is TGTGCCAGCAGCCTCGTCACTGGAGGGGAGCTGTTTTTT.

The V call is TRBV18, the J call TRBJ1-4; the D gene is possibly TRBD1 (5 bases). The V end lost 6 bases, the J end lost 3 bases, and 11 bases lay between the germline ends. Germline V gene lookup returns CDR1 KGHSH and CDR2 LQKENI. This CDR3 comprises 14 residues. CDR3 in amino acids: CASSPRDPNEKLFF. For the CDR3, the DNA is TGTGCCAGCTCCCCTCGGGACCCTAATGAAAAACTGTTTTTT.

The rearrangement joins TRBV7-2 to TRBJ2-7; 9 positions agree with TRBD2. CDR1 and CDR2 (germline): SGHTA, FQGNSA. V gave up 4 bases and J gave up 3 bases; unmatched junction bases: 7. CDR3 size: 15 residues. The CDR3 DNA follows: TGTGCCAGCAGCTCCGTGGCGGGAGGGGACTACGAGCAGTACTTC. The encoded protein is CASSSVAGGDYEQYF.

The rearrangement links TRBV7-9 to TRBJ2-7; possibly TRBD2 for D (7 bases). This CDR3 comprises 13 residues. Trimming removed 3 bases at V and 6 bases at J, with 12 bases between. From germline, CDR1 is SEHNR and CDR2 FQNEAQ (reference sequence). The CDR3 loop reads CASSFGGPGEQYF. As DNA, the CDR3 is TGTGCCAGCAGCTTCGGGGGGCCAGGCGAGCAGTACTTC.

The V call is TRBV7-6, the J call TRBJ2-3; D assignment may be TRBD1 or TRBD2 (5 bases each). The CDR3 is 15 amino acids. V gave up 1 base and J gave up 6 bases, with 14 bases separating them. Germline-derived CDR1 and CDR2 are SGHVS and FNYEAQ. CDR3 sequence: CASSLEGQGVDTQYF. DNA for the CDR3: TGTGCCAGCAGCTTAGAAGGGCAGGGAGTGGATACGCAGTATTTT.

In DNA, the CDR3 is TGTGCCAGCAGGACCCTGACCGGGGGAGGAGGCTACACCTTC. As protein: CASRTLTGGGGYTF. The chain carries TRBV6-5 and TRBJ1-2; weak D call: TRBD1 (5 bases). Trimming cost V 6 bases and J 8 bases, with 19 bases left between them. The CDR3 contains 14 residues. Germline V lookup: CDR1 MNHEY, CDR2 SVGAGI.

The CDR3 reads CASSQANLGQNTEAFF. The CDR3 nucleotides read TGCGCCAGCAGCCAAGCGAATTTAGGACAGAACACTGAAGCTTTCTTT. The chain employs TRBV4-1 and TRBJ1-1, with a possible D match to TRBD1 (5 bases). This CDR3 comprises 16 residues. The germline V gene encodes CDR1 MGHRA and CDR2 YSYEKL. V was clipped by 1 base and J by 1 base, with 13 bases between them.

This sequence joins TRBV5-8 and TRBJ1-5, with 7 bases identical to TRBD1. The CDR3 is 15 amino acids. Germline assignment: CDR1 SGHTS and CDR2 YDEGEE. Trimming took 5 bases from V and 7 from J; bases not matched to a gene: 12. CDR3 sequence: CASRSGQASGQPQHF. CDR3 DNA sequence: TGTGCCAGCAGGTCTGGACAGGCGAGCGGCCAGCCCCAGCATTTT.

The chain carries TRBV5-4 and TRBJ2-5; 9 nucleotides match TRBD2. J gave up 2 bases and V 4 bases, and 6 bases lay outside the gene matches. This CDR3 spans 15 amino acids. Looked up from germline, CDR1 is SGHNT and CDR2 is YYREEE (reference sequence). As DNA, the CDR3 is TGTGCCAGCAGCGTGCGGGGGGGAGAGCAAGAGACCCAGTACTTC. Its protein is CASSVRGGEQETQYF.

The CDR3 loop reads CASTPDGYQPQHF. The CDR3 DNA reads TGTGCCAGTACCCCAGATGGCTATCAGCCCCAGCATTTT. The genes are TRBV19 and TRBJ1-5; D uncertain. V lost 7 bases, J lost 5 bases, and 12 bases lay in between. Germline values: CDR1 LNHDA, CDR2 SQIVND (reference sequence). CDR3 length equals 13 residues.